What follows are 29 T cell receptor beta chains derived from one specimen sequenced in a study of blood T cell repertoires in COVID-19 (TCRdb year 2020). Libraries came from the immunoSEQ multiplex PCR assay. TCRdb obtained this table from immuneACCESS and retained in-frame rearrangements with V and J assigned. These tables miss some clones; where compared with another copy, unresolved V genes account for less than half of the shortfall, and the remainder is unexplained. The sample records about 200,000 clones, roughly 86% of which are singletons. The top ten clonotypes cover around 1.7% of the sample. The sample comprised peripheral blood. The source is a man younger than 35 with active or convalescent COVID-19.

The chain has TRBV27 and TRBJ1-1; D call uncertain. V was clipped by 0 bases and J by 4 bases, with 12 bases between them. Germline V gives CDR1 MNHEY, CDR2 SMNVEV (reference sequence). CDR3 length: 15 residues. The CDR3 DNA reads TGTGCCAGCAGTTTATCCTCACGGCGGGGCACTGAAGCTTTCTTT. Translation: CASSLSSRRGTEAFF.

The rearrangement joins TRBV11-3 to TRBJ2-5; tentatively, D is TRBD1 (6 bases). Germline loops: CDR1 SGHNT, CDR2 YENEEA. The ends were cut back, 5 bases at V and 5 bases at J, with 18 bases in the middle. The CDR3 length is 15 residues. CDR3 sequence: CASSTSEDSKETQYF. The CDR3 bases are TGTGCCAGCAGCACCTCAGAGGACAGTAAGGAGACCCAGTACTTC.

This clone was counted between two and nine times. The rearrangement joins TRBV7-9 to TRBJ1-1; TRBD1 matches at 8 bases. CDR3 length: 15 amino acids. V lost 1 base to trimming and J lost 3 bases; unmatched junction nucleotides: 4. From germline, CDR1 is SEHNR and CDR2 FQNEAQ (reference sequence). CDR3 sequence: CASSLGDRWDTEAFF. In DNA form, the CDR3 reads TGTGCCAGCAGCTTAGGGGACAGGTGGGACACTGAAGCTTTCTTT.

The chain combines TRBV24-1 with TRBJ1-2; tentative D call: TRBD1 (6 bases). Germline V CDR1 and CDR2: KGHDR, SFDVKD. V dropped 3 bases and J dropped 3 bases, with 16 bases sitting between them. The CDR3 has 16 residues. The CDR3 DNA follows: TGTGCCACCAGTGATCCCAGTACGGACAGCCACTATGGCTACACCTTC. It translates to CATSDPSTDSHYGYTF.

This clone has only one observation. The J gene is TRBJ2-2, the V gene TRBV7-6, with TRBD2 as a possible D gene (5 bases). The V gene's germline CDR1 is SGHVS and CDR2 FNYEAQ. V was clipped by 5 bases and J by 7 bases, with 14 bases between them. This CDR3 spans 14 amino acids. CDR3 DNA sequence: TGTGCCAGCAGCCTCGGAGAGGGATACGGGGAGCTGTTTTTT. This codes for CASSLGEGYGELFF.

The chain carries TRBV9 and TRBJ2-1, with 9 bases matching TRBD1. Germline values: CDR1 SGDLS, CDR2 YYNGEE. The V and J ends lost 0 bases and 6 bases, in that order; junction bases with no gene match: 4. The CDR3 has 15 amino acids. The CDR3 reads CASSVDDRGFNEQFF. The CDR3 DNA reads TGTGCCAGCAGCGTAGATGACAGGGGGTTCAATGAGCAGTTCTTC.

In this sample, this clone turned up once. The genes are TRBV6-5 and TRBJ1-4, with 9 positions matching TRBD1. The CDR3 is made up of 13 amino acids. The junction had 4 bases not matched to a gene; V was cut back by 8 bases and J by 6 bases. CDR1 is MNHEY, CDR2 SVGAGI, per germline. Written as DNA, the CDR3 is TGTGCCAGCGGGGACAGGGTGGATGAAAAACTGTTTTTT. Amino acids: CASGDRVDEKLFF.

The V gene is TRBV7-2, the J gene TRBJ2-3; the match to TRBD1 covers 9 bases. The CDR3 covers 15 residues. The germline V gene encodes CDR1 SGHTA and CDR2 FQGNSA. V was clipped by 5 bases and J by 0 bases; unmatched bases: 3. The CDR3 reads CASSGGQGSTDTQYF. CDR3 nucleotides: TGTGCCAGCAGCGGAGGACAGGGGAGCACAGATACGCAGTATTTT.

The chain joins TRBV5-1 to TRBJ1-2; D remains ambiguous. V was trimmed by 1 base and J by 7 bases, leaving 17 bases between them. This CDR3 comprises 15 residues. The germline V gene has CDR1 SGHRS and CDR2 YFSETQ. CDR3 nucleotide sequence: TGCGCCAGCAGCTTGTGGCAGGCCGACGAGGGTGGCTACACCTTC. This codes for CASSLWQADEGGYTF.

This chain connects TRBV5-1 to TRBJ1-1, with TRBD1 as a possible D gene (6 bases). The CDR3 spans 15 residues. Germline lookup yields CDR1 SGHRS and CDR2 YFSETQ. The germline V and J ends were trimmed by 1 base and 4 bases, with 14 bases remaining between them. The CDR3 loop is CASSLSGVVGTEAFF. The CDR3 nucleotides read TGCGCCAGCAGCTTGTCAGGGGTGGTGGGCACTGAAGCTTTCTTT.

The rearrangement links TRBV7-8 to TRBJ1-1, with D possibly TRBD1 on 6 matching bases. The V end was cut by 5 bases, the J end by 8 bases, with 15 bases between. This CDR3 is built from 13 residues. The germline gives CDR1 SGHVS, CDR2 FQNEAQ. DNA of the CDR3: TGTGCCAGCAGCCTAAGGGAAGACAGGGAAGCTTTCTTT. Encoded protein: CASSLREDREAFF.

V is TRBV5-4 and J is TRBJ1-1; unclear D gene. The CDR3 runs 17 residues. V lost 4 bases and J lost 1, with 20 bases in between. Germline V gene lookup returns CDR1 SGHNT and CDR2 YYREEE (reference sequence). CDR3 sequence reads: CASSARPLLGSNTEAFF. DNA for the CDR3: TGTGCCAGCAGCGCCCGACCGCTCCTGGGCTCGAACACTGAAGCTTTCTTT.

This clone came up once. CDR3 sequence (DNA): TGTGCCAGCAGTCGGACAGGGAGTGGATACGAGCAGTACTTC. Translating gives CASSRTGSGYEQYF. The V and J genes are TRBV7-9 and TRBJ2-7, with TRBD1 identical over 8 bases. Unmatched junction bases numbered 8, after V lost 6 bases and J lost 4 bases. The CDR3 contains 14 residues. Germline V lookup: CDR1 SEHNR, CDR2 FQNEAQ (reference sequence).

V and J are TRBV25-1 and TRBJ2-3; 9 positions agree with TRBD2. The CDR3 consists of 15 residues. Germline lookup yields CDR1 MGHDK and CDR2 SYGVNS. After removal of 1 base from V and 3 bases from J, the junction contained 2 bases not matched to a gene. CDR3 amino acids: CASSESLAGTDTQYF. The CDR3 DNA reads as TGTGCCAGCAGTGAATCTCTAGCGGGAACAGATACGCAGTATTTT.

This chain connects TRBV20-1 to TRBJ1-4; D gene ambiguous. The germline gives CDR1 DFQATT, CDR2 SNEGSKA (reference sequence). The CDR3 consists of 11 residues. CDR3: CIWAENEKLFF. The CDR3 bases are TGCATTTGGGCAGAGAATGAAAAACTGTTTTTT.

The chain joins TRBV12-3 or TRBV12-4 to TRBJ1-1; 8 bases align to TRBD1. The CDR3 is 13 residues long. J lost 4 bases, V lost 6 bases, and 4 bases had no gene match. As DNA, the CDR3 is TGTGCCAGCAGCTGGACAGGGCGCACTGAAGCTTTCTTT. Its protein product is CASSWTGRTEAFF.

This rearrangement joins TRBV4-1 to TRBJ2-7, with 8 nucleotides matching TRBD2. The CDR3 is 16 amino acids. Germline V CDR1 and CDR2: MGHRA, YSYEKL. The V gene end was trimmed by 4 bases and the J gene end by 7 bases; junction bases not matched to a gene: 15. This CDR3 reads CASSRGGGGTLGEQYF. CDR3 coding DNA: TGCGCCAGCAGCCGGGGGGGCGGGGGGACGTTGGGGGAGCAGTACTTC.

This clone was recorded only once. V and J are TRBV28 and TRBJ1-1; D call uncertain. CDR3 length: 12 residues. V lost 1 base to trimming and J lost 4 bases, with 4 bases between them. Germline V gene data show CDR1 as MDHEN and CDR2 as SYDVKM. This CDR3 reads CASSLSPTEAFF. The CDR3 DNA sequence: TGTGCCAGCAGTTTATCTCCCACTGAAGCTTTCTTT. The full variable domain, in which reference TRBV28 and TRBJ1-1 provide the parts outside the CDR3, is DVKVTQSSRYLVKRTGEKVFLECVQDMDHENMFWYRQDPGLGLRLIYFSYDVKMKEKGDIPEGYSVSREKKERFSLILESASTNQTSMYLCASSLSPTEAFFGQGTRLTVV.

This rearrangement joins TRBV7-9 to TRBJ2-7; 12 bases are shared with TRBD2. Germline CDR1 and CDR2: SEHNR and FQNEAQ (reference sequence). With 5 bases clipped from V and 2 bases from J, the junction kept 4 bases outside the gene matches. The CDR3 covers 15 residues. CDR3 coding DNA: TGTGCCAGCAGCCTGGGACTAGCGGGCACCTACGAGCAGTACTTC. Amino acids: CASSLGLAGTYEQYF. Based on the CDR3 plus reference TRBV7-9 and TRBJ2-7, the full variable domain is DTGVSQNPRHKITKRGQNVTFRCDPISEHNRLYWYRQTLGQGPEFLTYFQNEAQLEKSRLLSDRFSAERPKGSFSTLEIQRTEQGDSAMYLCASSLGLAGTYEQYFGPGTRLTVT.

This clone was counted ten times or more. The rearrangement joins TRBV4-2 to TRBJ2-7; 9 bases align to TRBD2. CDR1 and CDR2 from the germline V gene are LGHNA and YNFKEQ. The V segment lost 0 bases and the J segment 0 bases; nucleotides outside the gene matches: 0. The CDR3 length is 15 residues. In DNA form, the CDR3 reads TGTGCCAGCAGCCAAGAGACTAGCGGCTCCTACGAGCAGTACTTC. Protein sequence: CASSQETSGSYEQYF.

The chain uses TRBV10-2 and TRBJ1-1; TRBD1 aligns across 9 bases. V shed 6 bases and J 5 bases; nucleotides not matched to a gene: 1. This CDR3 region has 12 residues. Germline V lookup: CDR1 WSHSY, CDR2 SAAADI. The CDR3, as DNA: TGCGCCAGCAGGGACAGGGGAACTGAAGCTTTCTTT. Protein product: CASRDRGTEAFF.

CDR3 bases: TGTGCCAGCAGTGAGTCGAGCACAGATACGCAGTATTTT. Amino acid sequence: CASSESSTDTQYF. The chain uses TRBV9 and TRBJ2-3; no clear D. The germline V and J ends were trimmed by 5 bases and 0 bases, with 7 bases remaining between them. The CDR3 has 13 residues. Germline V lookup: CDR1 SGDLS, CDR2 YYNGEE.

The CDR3: CASSISLAGFADTQYF. The DNA of the CDR3 is TGTGCCAGTAGTATCTCTCTAGCGGGGTTTGCAGATACGCAGTATTTT. The V gene is TRBV19, the J gene TRBJ2-3; 9 bases match TRBD2. The CDR3 sequence is 16 residues long. From germline, CDR1 is LNHDA and CDR2 SQIVND (reference sequence). The V segment lost 3 bases and the J segment 4 bases; nucleotides outside the gene matches: 8. Full variable domain (remainder filled in from reference TRBV19 and TRBJ2-3): DGGITQSPKYLFRKEGQNVTLSCEQNLNHDAMYWYRQDPGQGLRLIYYSQIVNDFQKGDIAEGYSVSREKKESFPLTVTSAQKNPTAFYLCASSISLAGFADTQYFGPGTRLTVL.

On this clone: The junction shows a germline mismatch at one end, possibly a read error. The genes are TRBV7-2 and TRBJ2-1; TRBD2 is a possible D gene (6 bases). The CDR3 covers 13 residues. Germline lookup yields CDR1 SGHTA and CDR2 FQGNSA. The CDR3, as DNA: TGTGCCAGCAGTTTAGCGTGGAGGGATGAGCAGTTCTTC. Amino acids: CASSLAWRDEQFF.

Concerning this clone itself: Germline is not matched at one junction end, which may reflect a read error. This chain uses TRBV7-7 with TRBJ2-3; 12 bases are shared with TRBD2. This CDR3 contains 17 residues. The germline V gene has CDR1 SSHAT and CDR2 FNYEAQ (reference sequence). CDR3 sequence reads: CASSPKTSGRLSDTQYF. As DNA, the CDR3 is TGTGCTAGCAGCCCGAAGACTAGCGGGAGACTCTCAGATACGCAGTATTTT.

The rearrangement joins TRBV2 to TRBJ1-2; no definite D call. V lost 0 bases and J lost 5, with 7 bases in between. Germline V gives CDR1 SNHLY, CDR2 FYNNEI. CDR3 size: 13 residues. The CDR3 coding sequence is TGTGCCAGCAGTGAAGCGGTAGAGTATGGCTACACCTTC. It specifies CASSEAVEYGYTF. Combining the CDR3 with reference TRBV2 and TRBJ1-2 gives the whole variable domain EPEVTQTPSHQVTQMGQEVILRCVPISNHLYFYWYRQILGQKVEFLVSFYNNEISEKSEIFDDQFSVERPDGSNFTLKIRSTKLEDSAMYFCASSEAVEYGYTFGSGTRLTVV.

The V and J genes are TRBV5-1 and TRBJ2-5; D may be TRBD1 (5 bases). Per germline, CDR1 SGHRS and CDR2 YFSETQ. V was cut by 2 bases and J by 4 bases, with 18 bases left in between. The CDR3 covers 16 residues. The CDR3 here is CASSFDITTVSETQYF. The CDR3, as DNA: TGCGCCAGCAGCTTCGATATAACGACAGTTTCAGAGACCCAGTACTTC.

V is TRBV6-5 and J is TRBJ2-1, with TRBD1 matching over 7 bases. The CDR3 runs 14 residues. V shed 8 bases and J 8 bases; nucleotides not matched to a gene: 12. Germline CDR1 is MNHEY and CDR2 is SVGAGI. CDR3 residues: CASAVTGYSDEQFF. The DNA of the CDR3 is TGTGCCAGCGCTGTGACAGGGTATAGTGATGAGCAGTTCTTC.

The chain couples TRBV28 to TRBJ1-4; D unresolved. The V end was cut by 3 bases, the J end by 4 bases, with 9 bases between. CDR1 MDHEN and CDR2 SYDVKM come from the germline V gene. This CDR3 spans 14 amino acids. This CDR3 reads CASSLRADNEKLFF. The CDR3 DNA sequence: TGTGCCAGCAGTTTGCGGGCCGATAATGAAAAACTGTTTTTT.